This TCR beta chain stems from a study of shared clonotypes between healthy human individuals. Findings and limits, study-wide: Among donors, the sharing of clonotypes was expected to be influenced by sequencing depth.

The genomic DNA of each subset was split evenly across several immunoSEQ plates. Using immunoSEQ multiplex PCR, the repertoire was profiled, and TCRdb retains in-frame clones only, with some absent. The sample lists 450,000 to 700,000 clones, around 95% occurring once. Concerning this clone itself: The antigen remains undetermined.

Naive CD8 isolation took CD45RO-negative cells positively selected for CCR7 and excluded terminally differentiated effector memory CD45RA+ cells. Germline V gene lookup returns CDR1 SGHDN and CDR2 FVKESK. The CDR3 extends over 15 amino acids. The V and J ends lost 3 bases and 0 bases respectively, with 11 bases between them. Sequencing input: naive CD8+ T cells sorted from blood. The receptor's source is a woman between 25 and 40 years old in good health. The rearrangement joins TRBV14 to TRBJ1-2; no reliable D call. CDR3 sequence: CASSHWTKANYGYTF. The DNA of the CDR3 is TGTGCCAGCAGCCACTGGACGAAGGCTAACTATGGCTACACCTTC.